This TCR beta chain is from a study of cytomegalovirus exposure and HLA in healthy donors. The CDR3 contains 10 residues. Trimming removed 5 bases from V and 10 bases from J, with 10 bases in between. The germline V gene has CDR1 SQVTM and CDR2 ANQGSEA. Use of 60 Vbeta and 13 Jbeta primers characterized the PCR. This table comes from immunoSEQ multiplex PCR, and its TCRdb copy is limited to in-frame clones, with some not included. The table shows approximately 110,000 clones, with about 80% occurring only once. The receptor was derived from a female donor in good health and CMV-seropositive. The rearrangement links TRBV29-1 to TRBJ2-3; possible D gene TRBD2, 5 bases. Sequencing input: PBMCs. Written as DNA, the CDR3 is TGCAGCGTTTACGCGGAGGCGCAGTATTTT. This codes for CSVYAEAQYF.